This T cell receptor beta chain was observed in a study of shared clonotypes between healthy human individuals. The V and J ends lost 6 bases and 5 bases respectively, with 14 bases between them. The length of the CDR3 is 13 residues. Germline CDR1 reads MNHEY; CDR2 reads SMNVEV (reference sequence). Measured with immunoSEQ multiplex PCR; TCRdb has only the in-frame clones, and not every one. The sample shows millions of clones, around nine tenths of them seen only once. Sequenced input: naive CD4+ T cells sorted from blood. Subset in this sample: CD45RA+ positively selected. The source is a man between 18 and 29 years old in good health. The rearrangement joins TRBV27 to TRBJ2-7, with D tentatively TRBD1 or TRBD2 (6 bases each). CDR3 region: CASSVGGLNEQYF. CDR3 nucleotide sequence: TGTGCCAGCAGCGTGGGGGGCCTTAACGAGCAGTACTTC.